The next 22 T cell receptor beta chains were all read from a single sample in a study of blood T cell repertoires in COVID-19. Data came from immunoSEQ multiplex PCR; TCRdb stores just in-frame clones and leaves some out. The sample yields 94,000 or so clones, approximately 90% seen once. The sample taken for sequencing was peripheral blood. The receptors were sampled from a woman aged 80 or over with active COVID-19.

The chain carries TRBV3-1 (or the pseudogene TRBV3-2) and TRBJ1-2; D is uncertain. Germline V gene lookup returns CDR1 LGHDT and CDR2 YNNKEL (reference sequence). The CDR3 spans 12 residues. Trimming pared 1 base from V and 6 bases from J, leaving 6 bases between. CDR3 sequence (DNA): TGTGCCAGCAGCCAAGGGAGAGATGGCTACACCTTC. This translates into CASSQGRDGYTF.

The chain recombines TRBV7-9 with TRBJ1-3; D is unclear. CDR1 and CDR2 (germline): SEHNR, FQNEAQ (reference sequence). The CDR3 runs to 15 residues. Trimming removed 0 bases at V and 4 bases at J, with 10 bases between. The CDR3 nucleotides read TGTGCCAGCAGCTTAGCTAGGACTGGGGGAAACACCATATATTTT. Residues: CASSLARTGGNTIYF.

The chain has TRBV28 and TRBJ2-3; TRBD2 agrees at 11 bases. V was clipped by 3 bases and J by 1 base; unmatched bases: 21. This CDR3 is 22 amino acids long. The V gene's germline CDR1 is MDHEN and CDR2 SYDVKM. DNA for the CDR3: TGTGCCAGCAGTTTCCGTGGGGGCCGAACTAGCGGGAGATTTCCACGCACAGATACGCAGTATTTT. Residues: CASSFRGGRTSGRFPRTDTQYF.

The chain has TRBV4-1 and TRBJ2-7; D is perhaps TRBD1 (6 bases). The CDR3 is made up of 16 amino acids. Germline V gene lookup returns CDR1 MGHRA and CDR2 YSYEKL. Trimming stripped 4 bases from V and 2 bases from J, with 18 bases between. CDR3 loop: CASSPRDNTGTYEQYF. The CDR3 DNA follows: TGCGCCAGCAGCCCCAGGGATAATACAGGGACCTACGAGCAGTACTTC.

The genes are TRBV4-2 and TRBJ2-5; D is perhaps TRBD1 (6 bases). This CDR3 comprises 15 residues. CDR1 is LGHNA and CDR2 is YNFKEQ in the germline V gene. The germline V and J ends were trimmed by 0 bases and 2 bases, with 10 bases remaining between them. CDR3 in DNA: TGTGCCAGCAGCCAAGAGGGCAGGGGACAAGAGACCCAGTACTTC. This codes for CASSQEGRGQETQYF.

V gene TRBV9 combines with J gene TRBJ2-1, with 8 bases fitting TRBD1. Losses at the gene ends were 4 bases for V and 5 bases for J; bases not matched to a gene: 5. Germline-derived CDR1 and CDR2 are SGDLS and YYNGEE. The CDR3 loop spans 14 amino acids. The DNA of the CDR3 is TGTGCCAGCAGCCCTTGGACAGGGAACAATGAGCAGTTCTTC. This codes for CASSPWTGNNEQFF. The full variable domain, completed using reference TRBV9 and TRBJ2-1, is DSGVTQTPKHLITATGQRVTLRCSPRSGDLSVYWYQQSLDQGLQFLIQYYNGEERAKGNILERFSAQQFPDLHSELNLSSLELGDSALYFCASSPWTGNNEQFFGPGTRLTVL.

V and J are TRBV19 and TRBJ2-1; possible D gene TRBD1, 6 bases. The CDR3 is 15 residues long. Trimming pared 6 bases from V and 0 bases from J, leaving 12 bases between. Looked up from germline, CDR1 is LNHDA and CDR2 is SQIVND (reference sequence). CDR3 bases: TGTGCCAGTAGCTCAGGGGAAGCCTCCTACAATGAGCAGTTCTTC. Its protein is CASSSGEASYNEQFF.

This chain uses TRBV4-1 with TRBJ2-1; 8 bases map to TRBD2. The CDR3 is 17 residues long. Germline CDR1 is MGHRA and CDR2 is YSYEKL. V trimming: 0 bases; J trimming: 0 bases; junction bases outside the gene matches: 4. CDR3 loop: CASSQDIAGSSYNEQFF. The CDR3 coding sequence is TGCGCCAGCAGCCAAGATATAGCGGGGAGCTCCTACAATGAGCAGTTCTTC.

This clone occurred once. V and J are TRBV7-2 and TRBJ2-7; 8 positions agree with TRBD2. The ends lost 0 bases at V and 2 bases at J; junction bases unmatched: 9. This CDR3 spans 17 amino acids. The germline gives CDR1 SGHTA, CDR2 FQGNSA. CDR3 coding DNA: TGTGCCAGCAGCTTAGCCGTGCGGGCGGGAGGACCCTACGAGCAGTACTTC. Translated: CASSLAVRAGGPYEQYF.

This chain links TRBV7-6 with TRBJ1-3, with a tentative D call TRBD1 (5 bases). Germline V lookup: CDR1 SGHVS, CDR2 FNYEAQ. V dropped 1 base and J dropped 0 bases, with 7 bases sitting between them. CDR3 length: 15 amino acids. CDR3 nucleotide sequence: TGTGCCAGCAGCTTAGGGGGCTACTCTGGAAACACCATATATTTT. Protein sequence: CASSLGGYSGNTIYF.

This clone was seen once. The rearrangement joins TRBV18 to TRBJ1-2; no firm D call. Trimming shortened V by 5 bases and J by 9 bases, and 16 bases separated the two germline ends. CDR1 and CDR2 from the germline V gene are KGHSH and LQKENI. The CDR3 is made up of 13 amino acids. CDR3 sequence reads: CASSSREASRYTF. As DNA, the CDR3 is TGTGCCAGCTCATCTAGGGAGGCCTCCCGCTACACCTTC.

The chain carries TRBV29-1 and TRBJ2-5; D not certain. Per germline, CDR1 SQVTM and CDR2 ANQGSEA. Trimming took 3 bases from V and 2 from J, leaving 7 bases between them. This CDR3 has 12 residues. The CDR3 sequence: CSVEFQQETQYF. CDR3 sequence (DNA): TGCAGCGTTGAGTTCCAACAAGAGACCCAGTACTTC.

CDR3 residues: CASSLSVLSGANVLTF. CDR3 DNA: TGTGCCAGCAGTTTGTCGGTTCTCTCTGGGGCCAACGTCCTGACTTTC. V is TRBV27 and J is TRBJ2-6, with D uncertain. CDR3 length equals 16 residues. Germline CDR1 and CDR2: MNHEY and SMNVEV (reference sequence). V was trimmed by 3 bases and J by 0 bases, leaving 9 bases between them.

V and J are TRBV28 and TRBJ1-4; D uncertain. The CDR3 covers 15 residues. Trimming removed 10 bases from V and 6 bases from J, with 21 bases in between. The germline CDR1 and CDR2 sequences are MDHEN and SYDVKM. CDR3 amino acids: CATGSRAKDYEKLFF. CDR3 coding DNA: TGTGCCACCGGGAGTCGGGCGAAAGACTATGAAAAACTGTTTTTT.

The rearrangement links TRBV21-1 to TRBJ1-5; TRBD1 reflects the table's D call only, with no check against the DNA. TRBV21-1 is an annotated pseudogene. The CDR3 consists of 20 residues. The CDR3 region is CASSIQPGQGMVCGNQPQHF. For the CDR3, the DNA is TGTGCCAGCAGCATACAACCGGGACAGGGTATGGTTTGTGGCAATCAGCCCCAGCATTTT.

CDR3 nucleotides: TGTGCCAGCAGTCCCCGGCCTAGGAGGGGAAACATTCAGTACTTC. Translating gives CASSPRPRRGNIQYF. The V and J genes are TRBV5-4 and TRBJ2-4, with D possibly being TRBD2 (6 bases). The ends were cut back, 5 bases at V and 6 bases at J, with 18 bases in the middle. The CDR3 totals 15 residues. Per the germline V gene, CDR1 is SGHNT and CDR2 is YYREEE (reference sequence).

The gene calls are TRBV10-3 and TRBJ2-7, with D possibly TRBD1 on 5 matching bases. The V and J ends lost 3 bases and 5 bases respectively, with 14 bases between them. This CDR3 contains 14 residues. From germline, CDR1 is ENHRY and CDR2 SYGVKD. For the CDR3, the DNA is TGTGCCATCAGTGAACGGGCAGGGCTGCACGAGCAGTACTTC. This gives the protein CAISERAGLHEQYF.

The chain couples TRBV18 to TRBJ2-1; TRBD2 agrees at 9 bases. V was pared by 5 bases and J by 8 bases, with 10 bases of the junction left unmatched. Looked up from germline, CDR1 is KGHSH and CDR2 is LQKENI. The CDR3 sequence is 15 residues long. CDR3 in amino acids: CASSSNSGSIDEQFF. The DNA of the CDR3 is TGTGCCAGCTCATCGAATAGCGGGAGTATCGATGAGCAGTTCTTC.

The J gene is TRBJ2-3, the V gene TRBV3-1 (or the pseudogene TRBV3-2); D is undetermined. Germline-derived CDR1 and CDR2 are LGHDT and YNNKEL (reference sequence). Trimming pared 1 base from V and 1 base from J, leaving 6 bases between. The CDR3 spans 14 residues. The CDR3 DNA sequence: TGTGCCAGCAGCCAAGGACACCGCACAGATACGCAGTATTTT. Amino acids: CASSQGHRTDTQYF.

The chain is built from TRBV27 and TRBJ2-3, with 8 bases lining up with TRBD2. The CDR3 loop spans 15 amino acids. Germline CDR1 and CDR2: MNHEY and SMNVEV (reference sequence). J lost 0 bases, V lost 6 bases, and 5 bases had no gene match. For the CDR3, the DNA is TGTGCCAGCAGCCATAGCGGGGATAGCACAGATACGCAGTATTTT. As protein: CASSHSGDSTDTQYF.

The V gene is TRBV4-1, the J gene TRBJ2-3, with D tentatively TRBD2 (5 bases). This CDR3 comprises 16 residues. Germline V gene lookup returns CDR1 MGHRA and CDR2 YSYEKL. V lost 1 base and J 4 bases, leaving 15 bases between the germline ends. DNA for the CDR3: TGCGCCAGCAGCCAAGTTCTCTGGGCCGGGGCAGATACGCAGTATTTT. Its translation is CASSQVLWAGADTQYF.

This clone showed up just a few times. Other nucleotide sequences in the sample specify the same CDR3. The CDR3 DNA follows: TGTGCCAGTAGTCCCAGCGGGAGCTACGAGCAGTACTTC. It codes for CASSPSGSYEQYF. The J gene is TRBJ2-7, the V gene TRBV19; 8 bases are a match to TRBD2. Germline CDR1 and CDR2: LNHDA and SQIVND (reference sequence). The V segment lost 5 bases and the J segment 3 bases; nucleotides outside the gene matches: 3. The CDR3 covers 13 residues. The entire variable domain, with the rest obtained from reference TRBV19 and TRBJ2-7, is as follows: DGGITQSPKYLFRKEGQNVTLSCEQNLNHDAMYWYRQDPGQGLRLIYYSQIVNDFQKGDIAEGYSVSREKKESFPLTVTSAQKNPTAFYLCASSPSGSYEQYFGPGTRLTVT.